This note documents a single T cell receptor (beta chain) sequence. The repertoire was sequenced with immunoSEQ multiplex PCR; TCRdb's copy has only in-frame clones and lacks some. The table has approximately 110,000 clones, 92% seen once. CDR3 length: 15 residues. With 8 bases removed from V and 5 bases from J, the gap between germline ends came to 21 bases. Germline CDR1 reads LNHDA; CDR2 reads SQIVND (reference sequence). The sample belongs to a study of siplizumab effects on memory and regulatory T cells. This chain connects TRBV19 to TRBJ2-5; a possible D gene is TRBD1 (6 bases). The clonotype was recovered from a human donor in good health. The sequencing sample was made of Tregs sorted from blood. CDR3 DNA: TGTGCCAGTTCTCCGGGACAACGGGTCTGGGAGACCCAGTACTTC. Translation gives CASSPGQRVWETQYF.